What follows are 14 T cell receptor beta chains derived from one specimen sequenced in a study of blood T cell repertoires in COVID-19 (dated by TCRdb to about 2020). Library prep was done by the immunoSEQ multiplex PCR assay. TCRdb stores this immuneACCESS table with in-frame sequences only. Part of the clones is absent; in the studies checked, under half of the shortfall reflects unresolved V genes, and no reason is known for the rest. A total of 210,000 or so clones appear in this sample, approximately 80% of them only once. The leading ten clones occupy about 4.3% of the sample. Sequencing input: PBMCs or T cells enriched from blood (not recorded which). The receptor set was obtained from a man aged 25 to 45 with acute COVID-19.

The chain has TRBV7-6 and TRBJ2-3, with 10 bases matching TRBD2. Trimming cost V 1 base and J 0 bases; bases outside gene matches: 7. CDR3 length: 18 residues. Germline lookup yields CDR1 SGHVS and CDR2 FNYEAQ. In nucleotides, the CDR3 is TGTGCCAGCAGCTTAGGGGTAGCGGGGGGACTGAGCACAGATACGCAGTATTTT. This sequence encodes CASSLGVAGGLSTDTQYF.

CDR3 in DNA: TGTGCCAGCAGCTGGGGGACAGACTCGGGGGAGCAGTACTTC. It is translated as CASSWGTDSGEQYF. The chain has TRBV11-2 and TRBJ2-7; 7 nucleotides line up with TRBD1. The CDR3 has 14 residues. The V segment lost 4 bases and the J segment 7 bases; nucleotides outside the gene matches: 10. Germline CDR1 and CDR2: SGHAT and FQNNGV.

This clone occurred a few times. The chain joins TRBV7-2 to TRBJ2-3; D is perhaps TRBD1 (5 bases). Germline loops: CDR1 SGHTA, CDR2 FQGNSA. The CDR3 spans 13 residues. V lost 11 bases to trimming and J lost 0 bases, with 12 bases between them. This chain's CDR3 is CASRQGSTDTQYF. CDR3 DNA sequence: TGTGCCTCTCGCCAGGGCAGCACAGATACGCAGTATTTT.

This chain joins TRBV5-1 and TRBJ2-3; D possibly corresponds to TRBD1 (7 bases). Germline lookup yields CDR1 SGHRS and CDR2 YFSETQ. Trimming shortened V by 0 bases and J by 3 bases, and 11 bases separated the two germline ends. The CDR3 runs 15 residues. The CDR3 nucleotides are TGCGCCAGCAGCTTGGATGCAGGGGGGACAGATACGCAGTATTTT. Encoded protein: CASSLDAGGTDTQYF.

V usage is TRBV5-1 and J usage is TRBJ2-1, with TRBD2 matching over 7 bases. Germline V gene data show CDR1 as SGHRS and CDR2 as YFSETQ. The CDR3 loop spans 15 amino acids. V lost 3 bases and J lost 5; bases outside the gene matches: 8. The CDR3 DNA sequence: TGCGCCAGCAGCTGGACTAGTTCGATAAACAATGAGCAGTTCTTC. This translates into CASSWTSSINNEQFF.

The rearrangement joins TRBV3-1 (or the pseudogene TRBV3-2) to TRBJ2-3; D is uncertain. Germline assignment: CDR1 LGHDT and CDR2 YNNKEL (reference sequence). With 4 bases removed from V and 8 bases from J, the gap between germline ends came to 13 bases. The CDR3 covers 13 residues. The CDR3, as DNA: TGTGCCAGCAGCCCGATTCGAGATTCTACGCAGTATTTT. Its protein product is CASSPIRDSTQYF.

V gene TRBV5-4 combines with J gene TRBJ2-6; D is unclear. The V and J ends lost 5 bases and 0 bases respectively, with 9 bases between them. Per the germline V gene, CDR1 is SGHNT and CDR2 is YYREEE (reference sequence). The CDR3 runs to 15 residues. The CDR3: CASRGANSGANVLTF. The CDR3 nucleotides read TGTGCCAGCAGGGGCGCCAACTCTGGGGCCAACGTCCTGACTTTC.

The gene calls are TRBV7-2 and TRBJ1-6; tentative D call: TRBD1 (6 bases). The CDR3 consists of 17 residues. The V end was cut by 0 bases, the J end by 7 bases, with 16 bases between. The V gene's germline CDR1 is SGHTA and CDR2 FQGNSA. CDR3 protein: CASSLATFRGGNSPLHF. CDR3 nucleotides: TGTGCCAGCAGCTTAGCGACGTTCAGGGGTGGCAATTCACCCCTCCACTTT.

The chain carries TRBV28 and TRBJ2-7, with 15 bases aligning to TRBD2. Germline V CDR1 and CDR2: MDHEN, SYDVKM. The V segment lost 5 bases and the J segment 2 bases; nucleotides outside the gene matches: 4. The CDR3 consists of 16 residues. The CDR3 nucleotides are TGTGCCAGCAGTACATGGACTAGCGGGGGGGCCTACGAGCAGTACTTC. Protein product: CASSTWTSGGAYEQYF.

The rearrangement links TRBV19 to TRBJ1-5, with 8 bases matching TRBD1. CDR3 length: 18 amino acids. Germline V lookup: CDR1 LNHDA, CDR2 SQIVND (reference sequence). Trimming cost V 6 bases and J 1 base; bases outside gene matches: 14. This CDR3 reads CASSSGQGVWGSNQPQHF. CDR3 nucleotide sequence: TGTGCCAGTAGCTCCGGACAGGGAGTTTGGGGGAGCAATCAGCCCCAGCATTTT.

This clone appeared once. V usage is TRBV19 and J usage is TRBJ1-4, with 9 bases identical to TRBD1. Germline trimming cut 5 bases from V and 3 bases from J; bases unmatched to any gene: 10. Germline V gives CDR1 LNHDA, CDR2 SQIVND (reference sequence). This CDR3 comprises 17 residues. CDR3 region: CASSSSGTGTANEKLFF. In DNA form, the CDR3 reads TGTGCCAGTAGTTCCTCCGGGACAGGGACAGCTAATGAAAAACTGTTTTTT.

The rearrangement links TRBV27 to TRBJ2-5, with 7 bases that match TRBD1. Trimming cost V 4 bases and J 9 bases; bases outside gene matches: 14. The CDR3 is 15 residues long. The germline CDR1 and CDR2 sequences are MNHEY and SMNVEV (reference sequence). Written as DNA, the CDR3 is TGTGCCAGCAGTTCCGCCGGGACAGTACATAGGGCCCAGTACTTC. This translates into CASSSAGTVHRAQYF.

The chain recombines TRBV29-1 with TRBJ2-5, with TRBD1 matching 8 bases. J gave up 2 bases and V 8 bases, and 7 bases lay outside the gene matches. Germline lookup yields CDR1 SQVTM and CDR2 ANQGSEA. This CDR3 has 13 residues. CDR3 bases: TGCAGCACCAACAGGGGGAATCAAGAGACCCAGTACTTC. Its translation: CSTNRGNQETQYF.

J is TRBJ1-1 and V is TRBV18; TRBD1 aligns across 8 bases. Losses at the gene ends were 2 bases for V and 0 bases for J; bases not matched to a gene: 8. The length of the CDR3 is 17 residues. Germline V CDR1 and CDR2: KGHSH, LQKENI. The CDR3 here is CASSPTGGTTLNTEAFF. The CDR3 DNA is TGTGCCAGCTCACCAACAGGGGGGACCACGCTGAACACTGAAGCTTTCTTT.